The 6 T cell receptor beta chains below come from one sample, sequenced in a study of CD8 T cells in ankylosing spondylitis. Study-level findings and limits: A motif in TCR beta, a set of fewer than ten highly homologous variants, appeared characteristic of ankylosing spondylitis blood.

TCRdb used MiXCR to reprocess the 5' RACE reads, holding one entry per CDR3 protein. The sample shows around 430,000 distinct CDR3 sequences, under 20% of them seen only once. The antigens of these receptors remain unknown. The sequenced material came from blood, either unsorted or a sorted T cell fraction (not recorded which). These receptors were taken from a male donor with ankylosing spondylitis.

This clonotype has just a few counts. The chain joins TRBV4-1 to TRBJ2-2, with TRBD2 identical over 13 bases. The V and J ends lost 4 bases and 6 bases, in that order; junction bases with no gene match: 8. Germline-derived CDR1 and CDR2 are MGHRA and YSYEKL. The CDR3 is 17 amino acids. For the CDR3, the DNA is TGCGCCAGCAGCCCAGTTAGGACTAGCGGGAGAGCCGGGGAGCTGTTTTTT. Protein product: CASSPVRTSGRAGELFF.

In DNA, the CDR3 is TGTGCCAGCAGTTACACCCAGATTCAGCCCCAGCATTTT. It codes for CASSYTQIQPQHF. The chain combines TRBV12-3 or TRBV12-4 with TRBJ1-5; D is undetermined. With 4 bases removed from V and 6 bases from J, the gap between germline ends came to 10 bases. This CDR3 is built from 13 residues.

This clonotype was seen only a few times. The chain carries TRBV7-9 and TRBJ1-4, with D uncertain. The germline V gene has CDR1 SEHNR and CDR2 FQNEAQ (reference sequence). The CDR3 contains 15 residues. Trimming removed 0 bases at V and 7 bases at J, with 12 bases between. The CDR3 reads CASSLAQVDGEKLFF. CDR3 nucleotide sequence: TGTGCCAGCAGCTTAGCTCAGGTTGACGGTGAAAAACTGTTTTTT.

At least ten counts were recorded for this clonotype. This rearrangement joins TRBV29-1 to TRBJ1-2; TRBD1 is a possible D gene (5 bases). There are 14 residues in the CDR3. The V and J ends lost 0 bases and 4 bases respectively, with 12 bases between them. Looked up from germline, CDR1 is SQVTM and CDR2 is ANQGSEA. The DNA of the CDR3 is TGCAGCGTTGAAGATCGAACGGGGCCCTATGGCTACACCTTC. Translation gives CSVEDRTGPYGYTF.

The chain uses TRBV28 and TRBJ2-1; 7 bases are a match to TRBD2. The germline gives CDR1 MDHEN, CDR2 SYDVKM. After removal of 4 bases from V and 4 bases from J, the junction contained 10 bases not matched to a gene. The CDR3 totals 16 residues. This CDR3 reads CASSSYGLGGYNEQFF. DNA for the CDR3: TGTGCCAGCAGTTCATACGGGTTGGGGGGGTACAATGAGCAGTTCTTC.

The V gene is TRBV12-3 or TRBV12-4, the J gene TRBJ1-1; D perhaps matches TRBD1 (6 bases). Trimming pared 5 bases from V and 8 bases from J, leaving 12 bases between. The CDR3 covers 12 residues. CDR3 sequence: CASSQTRGEAFF. The CDR3 region has the DNA TGTGCCAGCAGTCAGACAAGGGGGGAAGCTTTCTTT.